The clone carrying this T cell receptor (beta chain) appeared once. The antigen is not known. This CDR3 contains 15 residues. Between the trimmed V and J ends, which lost 0 bases and 2 bases, there was a span of 9 bases. CDR1 SGHTA and CDR2 FQGNSA come from the germline V gene. TCRdb's table, derived via immunoSEQ multiplex PCR, lists solely in-frame clones and lacks some. This table holds about 49,000 clones, roughly 96% found once. The data derive from a study of T cells in tuberculosis. Time point described: new active TB diagnosis, blood taken before or within 7 days of starting treatment. Positive smear microscopy and/or M. tuberculosis culture confirmed active disease. Study conclusions and caveats: GMM-specific TCRs were nearer to active tuberculosis alpha repertoires, suggesting expansion.

V usage is TRBV7-2 and J usage is TRBJ2-3, with D possibly being TRBD1 (5 bases). Sequences were derived from PBMCs, sampled at tuberculosis diagnosis. The sequence derives from an adult with tuberculosis. The CDR3 nucleotides read TGTGCCAGCAGCTTAGCTTCAGGGTTCACAGATACGCAGTATTTT. Translating it yields CASSLASGFTDTQYF. The variable domain in full, completed from reference TRBV7-2 and TRBJ2-3, reads GAGVSQSPSNKVTEKGKDVELRCDPISGHTALYWYRQSLGQGLEFLIYFQGNSAPDKSGLPSDRFSAERTGGSVSTLTIQRTQQEDSAVYLCASSLASGFTDTQYFGPGTRLTVL.